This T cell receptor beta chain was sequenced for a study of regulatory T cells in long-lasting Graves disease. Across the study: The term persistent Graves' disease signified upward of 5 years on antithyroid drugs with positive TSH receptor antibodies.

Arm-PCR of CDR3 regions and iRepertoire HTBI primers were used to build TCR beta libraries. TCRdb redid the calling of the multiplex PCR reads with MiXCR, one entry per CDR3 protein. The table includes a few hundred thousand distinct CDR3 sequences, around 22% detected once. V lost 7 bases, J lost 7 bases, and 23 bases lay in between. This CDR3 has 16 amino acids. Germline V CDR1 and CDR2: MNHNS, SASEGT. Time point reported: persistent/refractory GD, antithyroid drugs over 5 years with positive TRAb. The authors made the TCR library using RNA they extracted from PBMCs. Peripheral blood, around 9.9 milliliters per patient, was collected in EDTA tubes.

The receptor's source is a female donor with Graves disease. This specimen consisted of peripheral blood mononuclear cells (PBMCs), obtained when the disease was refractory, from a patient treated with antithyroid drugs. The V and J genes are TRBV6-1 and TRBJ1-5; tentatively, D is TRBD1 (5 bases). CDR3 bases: TGTGCCAGCAATCAAATAATAACGGCGGGGGAACAGCCCCAGCATTTT. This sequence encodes CASNQIITAGEQPQHF.